This TCR beta chain is drawn from a study of post-analysis software for immune sequencing data. As for the study in general: The disease courses spanned relapsing-remitting, secondary progressive and progressive-relapsing forms of multiple sclerosis.

This CDR3 has 15 residues. CDR1 is KGHDR and CDR2 is SFDVKD in the germline V gene. Findings and caveats of the study: Those with multiple sclerosis, the patient group, showed significantly lower normalized Chao1 diversity than controls. Strong same-batch co-clustering of samples appeared with F measure clustering. About five TRBV segments appeared more often in patients than in controls, and TRBV5-6, TRBV5-1 and TRBV20-1 were among these.

The authors incorporated unique molecular identifiers into the TCR beta cDNA libraries. A single record per CDR3 protein comes from TCRdb applying MiXCR to the PCR reads. The sample contains about 460,000 distinct CDR3 sequences, nearly 45% of which appear only once. This clonotype occurred once. Its specificity is unknown. The chain links TRBV24-1 to TRBJ2-1, with D tentatively TRBD2 (6 bases). The J call may be wrong; the DNA end is better matched by TRBJ2-7. The material sequenced was blood. The source is a girl between 5 and 17 years old with multiple sclerosis. The DNA for the CDR3 is TGTGCCACCAGTGGGCGGGGAGCCACCTACAATGAGCAGTACTTC. Amino acid sequence: CATSGRGATYNEQYF.